The 28 T cell receptor beta chains below all came from one sample that was sequenced in a study of blood T cell repertoires in COVID-19. The assay was immunoSEQ multiplex PCR, and TCRdb's table has in-frame clones only and misses some. The data show 150,000 to 170,000 clones, with under 90% seen just once and 7.3% held by the top ten. Sequencing was carried out using PBMCs or T cells enriched from blood (not recorded which). These TCRs come from a man in his forties or fifties who had recovered from COVID-19.

This clone was detected once. This chain connects TRBV7-2 to TRBJ1-2; TRBD1 might be the D (6 bases). Trimming cost V 2 bases and J 4 bases, with 20 bases left between them. The germline gives CDR1 SGHTA, CDR2 FQGNSA. The CDR3 runs 17 residues. The CDR3, as DNA: TGTGCCAGCAGCTTAAGGGGGTCGGGGGGCCAGATCTATGGCTACACCTTC. Translation: CASSLRGSGGQIYGYTF.

In its sample, this clone was seen a few times. The V gene is TRBV5-5, the J gene TRBJ1-2; 10 bases are shared with TRBD1. V lost 4 bases and J lost 8; bases outside the gene matches: 11. This CDR3 region has 15 residues. Germline V gene data show CDR1 as SGHKS and CDR2 as YYEKEE (reference sequence). The CDR3 region has the DNA TGTGCCAGCAGCACGATAGGGACAGGGGCTCGAGGCTACACCTTC. This translates into CASSTIGTGARGYTF.

CDR3 amino acids: CASSPTDNEQFF. CDR3 DNA sequence: TGTGCCAGCAGCCCGACAGACAATGAGCAGTTCTTC. V and J are TRBV5-4 and TRBJ2-1; a possible D gene is TRBD1 (5 bases). Germline V lookup: CDR1 SGHNT, CDR2 YYREEE (reference sequence). The CDR3 is made up of 12 amino acids. The V end was cut by 4 bases, the J end by 5 bases, with 7 bases between.

This clone was detected once. The rearrangement uses TRBV3-1 (or the pseudogene TRBV3-2) and TRBJ2-2, with 11 nucleotides matching TRBD2. V shed 0 bases and J 4 bases; nucleotides not matched to a gene: 4. This CDR3 comprises 17 residues. From germline, CDR1 is LGHDT and CDR2 YNNKEL (reference sequence). For the CDR3, the DNA is TGTGCCAGCAGCCAAGATCGTAGCGGGGGGGCCACCGGGGAGCTGTTTTTT. Translated, it gives CASSQDRSGGATGELFF.

The chain combines TRBV30 with TRBJ2-7, with 9 bases identical to TRBD1. Trimming at V came to 2 bases and at J to 5 bases, leaving 10 bases not matched to a gene. The germline V gene has CDR1 GTSNPN and CDR2 SVGIG (reference sequence). This CDR3 region has 15 residues. CDR3 DNA: TGTGCCTGGAGTCCCCGGGACAGGGTATACCACGAGCAGTACTTC. Encoded protein: CAWSPRDRVYHEQYF.

The J gene is TRBJ1-3, the V gene TRBV9, with 7 bases lining up with TRBD1. The CDR3 has 16 amino acids. Germline V lookup: CDR1 SGDLS, CDR2 YYNGEE. Germline trimming cut 0 bases from V and 1 base from J; bases unmatched to any gene: 4. The CDR3 protein is CASSVGVTGSGNTIYF. CDR3 coding DNA: TGTGCCAGCAGCGTAGGGGTGACAGGGTCTGGAAACACCATATATTTT.

The rearrangement uses TRBV19 and TRBJ1-5, with 7 bases identical to TRBD1. V lost 5 bases and J lost 1; bases outside the gene matches: 5. Germline V lookup: CDR1 LNHDA, CDR2 SQIVND (reference sequence). CDR3 length equals 15 residues. Written as DNA, the CDR3 is TGTGCCAGTAGTCCGGGACAGATAAGCAATCAGCCCCAGCATTTT. Translation: CASSPGQISNQPQHF.

V usage is TRBV3-1 (or the pseudogene TRBV3-2) and J usage is TRBJ1-3, with D perhaps TRBD1 (5 bases). V was pared by 1 base and J by 4 bases, with 11 bases between. Germline V gene sequence: CDR1 LGHDT, CDR2 YNNKEL (reference sequence). The CDR3 contains 15 residues. CDR3 nucleotide sequence: TGTGCCAGCAGCCAAGCGACAGCCATAGGAAACACCATATATTTT. It specifies CASSQATAIGNTIYF.

The genes are TRBV28 and TRBJ1-1; the D is unclear. This CDR3 comprises 12 residues. Germline lookup yields CDR1 MDHEN and CDR2 SYDVKM. Trimming took 2 bases from V and 11 from J, leaving 12 bases between them. CDR3 region: CASSLGDFFAFF. The CDR3 nucleotides read TGTGCCAGCAGTTTAGGAGACTTTTTTGCTTTCTTT.

J is TRBJ2-6 and V is TRBV10-3; TRBD1 might be the D (6 bases). The CDR3 has 15 residues. Germline V gives CDR1 ENHRY, CDR2 SYGVKD. Trimming stripped 6 bases from V and 0 bases from J, with 9 bases between. The CDR3 coding sequence is TGTGCCATCAGCCTACAGGGCTCTGGGGCCAACGTCCTGACTTTC. It yields the protein CAISLQGSGANVLTF.

This clone was seen only once. This chain uses TRBV13 with TRBJ1-2, with D possibly being TRBD1 (5 bases). The CDR3 totals 13 residues. Between the trimmed V and J ends, which lost 4 bases and 3 bases, there was a span of 9 bases. CDR1 is PRHDT, CDR2 FYEKMQ, per germline (reference sequence). The CDR3 region is CASSSTVDYGYTF. In nucleotides, the CDR3 is TGTGCCAGCAGCTCGACAGTTGACTATGGCTACACCTTC.

This sequence joins TRBV4-3 and TRBJ2-1, with D maybe TRBD1 (5 bases). V was shortened by 0 bases and J by 2 bases, with 20 bases between the two germline ends. CDR1 and CDR2 (germline): LGHNA, YSLEER. This CDR3 spans 19 amino acids. DNA for the CDR3: TGCGCCAGCAGCCAAGATCTAAGGGGCGGCTCCTTAGCCTACAATGAGCAGTTCTTC. This translates into CASSQDLRGGSLAYNEQFF.

This chain uses TRBV14 with TRBJ1-2; TRBD1 aligns across 7 bases. This CDR3 region has 13 residues. The V gene end was trimmed by 5 bases and the J gene end by 6 bases; junction bases not matched to a gene: 6. Germline CDR1 SGHDN, CDR2 FVKESK. Written as DNA, the CDR3 is TGTGCCAGCAGCTTACAGGGGAGTCATGGCTACACCTTC. Protein: CASSLQGSHGYTF.

V and J are TRBV6-2 or TRBV6-3 and TRBJ1-1, with 7 bases that match TRBD1. The CDR3 is 13 residues long. Unmatched junction bases numbered 6, after V lost 6 bases and J lost 5 bases. Germline assignment: CDR1 MNHEY and CDR2 SVGEGT. The CDR3 spells CASSWDSWTEAFF. Written as DNA, the CDR3 is TGTGCCAGCAGCTGGGACAGTTGGACTGAAGCTTTCTTT.

The V call is TRBV27, the J call TRBJ2-5; D possibly corresponds to TRBD1 (6 bases). This CDR3 comprises 15 residues. Trimming took off 5 bases at V and 5 bases at J, with 18 bases between the two ends. Germline V CDR1 and CDR2: MNHEY, SMNVEV (reference sequence). The CDR3 protein is CASSAVQGRVETQYF. In DNA, the CDR3 is TGTGCCAGCAGTGCAGTACAGGGAAGGGTGGAGACCCAGTACTTC.

There are a few counts of this clone. This chain uses TRBV18 with TRBJ1-1; tentative D call: TRBD1 (6 bases). Per the germline V gene, CDR1 is KGHSH and CDR2 is LQKENI. The CDR3 length is 14 residues. V lost 3 bases and J lost 0, with 8 bases in between. In DNA form, the CDR3 reads TGTGCCAGCTCACCGGGACAACTGAACACTGAAGCTTTCTTT. Its translation: CASSPGQLNTEAFF.

This clone appeared once. The chain is built from TRBV12-2 and TRBJ1-2. TRBV12-2 is designated a pseudogene. This CDR3 is 12 amino acids long. This CDR3 is CASRLANQPGAF. As DNA, the CDR3 is TGTGCAAGTCGCTTAGCGAACCAACCGGGGGCCTTC.

The chain uses TRBV10-3 and TRBJ2-3; 11 bases agree with TRBD2. V lost 3 bases, J lost 9 bases, and 2 bases stayed unmatched. CDR3 size: 13 residues. CDR1 and CDR2 from the germline V gene are ENHRY and SYGVKD. The CDR3 loop reads CAISDIAGGTQYF. DNA for the CDR3: TGTGCCATCAGTGACATAGCGGGGGGGACGCAGTATTTT.

The chain recombines TRBV21-1 with TRBJ2-2; the table's D call, TRBD1, has no DNA check behind it. TRBV21-1 is marked as a pseudogene. The CDR3 is made up of 18 amino acids. DNA of the CDR3: TGTGCCAGCAGCATTTCCCCGGCACAGGGGCGGAACACCGGGGAGCTGTTTTTT. This translates into CASSISPAQGRNTGELFF.

There are a few counts of this clone. This chain links TRBV7-2 with TRBJ1-5, with D possibly TRBD1 on 6 matching bases. Germline CDR1 and CDR2: SGHTA and FQGNSA. V was pared by 5 bases and J by 2 bases, with 10 bases between. This CDR3 is 14 amino acids long. The DNA for the CDR3 is TGTGCCAGCAGCCCCCGGACAGGCAATCAGCCCCAGCATTTT. It encodes CASSPRTGNQPQHF. The full variable domain, rest sourced from reference TRBV7-2 and TRBJ1-5, is GAGVSQSPSNKVTEKGKDVELRCDPISGHTALYWYRQSLGQGLEFLIYFQGNSAPDKSGLPSDRFSAERTGGSVSTLTIQRTQQEDSAVYLCASSPRTGNQPQHFGDGTRLSIL.

The J gene is TRBJ2-3, the V gene TRBV5-4, with TRBD2 identical over 11 bases. The junction had 12 bases not matched to a gene; V was cut back by 0 bases and J by 3 bases. The germline V gene has CDR1 SGHNT and CDR2 YYREEE (reference sequence). The CDR3 extends over 19 amino acids. The CDR3 coding sequence is TGTGCCAGCAGCTTGGTACAATATGTAGCGGGGGGGCCTACAGATACGCAGTATTTT. This translates into CASSLVQYVAGGPTDTQYF.

J is TRBJ2-5 and V is TRBV7-2; 8 bases align to TRBD2. The CDR3 extends over 15 amino acids. The V gene's germline CDR1 is SGHTA and CDR2 FQGNSA. V was pared by 1 base and J by 5 bases, with 6 bases of the junction left unmatched. CDR3 DNA sequence: TGTGCCAGCAGCTTAGAGGCGGGGGGCAGGGAGACCCAGTACTTC. Its protein product is CASSLEAGGRETQYF.

The rearrangement links TRBV7-8 to TRBJ1-2, with 9 bases fitting TRBD1. V shed 2 bases, J shed 2 bases, and the junction held 6 bases outside the gene matches. The CDR3 covers 16 residues. Per germline, CDR1 SGHVS and CDR2 FQNEAQ. CDR3 nucleotide sequence: TGTGCCAGCAGCTTAACACCGGGACAGGGAAACTATGGCTACACCTTC. The encoded protein is CASSLTPGQGNYGYTF.

This clone has just a few counts. The chain recombines TRBV4-1 with TRBJ1-2; D remains unclear. The CDR3 has 15 amino acids. Germline loops: CDR1 MGHRA, CDR2 YSYEKL. Between the trimmed V and J ends, which lost 0 bases and 0 bases, there was a span of 8 bases. CDR3 sequence (DNA): TGCGCCAGCAGCCAAGATTTGAGGTCTAACTATGGCTACACCTTC. Residues: CASSQDLRSNYGYTF.

The rearrangement joins TRBV7-3 to TRBJ2-7; D might be TRBD1 (6 bases). With 5 bases removed from V and 4 bases from J, the gap between germline ends came to 12 bases. Germline values: CDR1 SGHTA, CDR2 FQGTGA. CDR3 length: 13 amino acids. The CDR3 region has the DNA TGTGCCAGCAGCCCAAAACAGGGTTACGAGCAGTACTTC. Its protein product is CASSPKQGYEQYF. Variable domain in full (rest from reference TRBV7-3 and TRBJ2-7): GAGVSQTPSNKVTEKGKYVELRCDPISGHTALYWYRQSLGQGPEFLIYFQGTGAADDSGLPNDRFFAVRPEGSVSTLKIQRTERGDSAVYLCASSPKQGYEQYFGPGTRLTVT.

This chain connects TRBV29-1 to TRBJ1-5; tentative D call: TRBD1 (5 bases). Trimming removed 7 bases from V and 3 bases from J, with 16 bases in between. This CDR3 spans 14 amino acids. The germline gives CDR1 SQVTM, CDR2 ANQGSEA. The CDR3 sequence: CSAILREYNQPQHF. The CDR3 nucleotides are TGCAGCGCCATTCTCAGGGAATACAATCAGCCCCAGCATTTT.

The chain recombines TRBV4-1 with TRBJ2-6; 8 nucleotides match TRBD2. The V and J ends lost 4 bases and 2 bases, in that order; junction bases with no gene match: 4. The CDR3 runs 16 residues. The germline gives CDR1 MGHRA, CDR2 YSYEKL. This CDR3 is CASSPSGGPGANVLTF. CDR3 DNA sequence: TGCGCCAGCAGCCCCTCGGGGGGGCCTGGGGCCAACGTCCTGACTTTC.

This clone was observed a single time. V is TRBV4-1 and J is TRBJ1-5; the match to TRBD1 covers 9 bases. Germline trimming cut 3 bases from V and 2 bases from J; bases unmatched to any gene: 11. Germline V gene lookup returns CDR1 MGHRA and CDR2 YSYEKL. There are 18 residues in the CDR3. The CDR3 coding sequence is TGCGCCAGCAGCCAGGCGGGGACAGGGACCTTTGGCAATCAGCCCCAGCATTTT. It translates to CASSQAGTGTFGNQPQHF.